Listed here are 8 T cell receptor beta chains from one sample, sequenced in a study of T cell responses to AZD1222 COVID-19 vaccine (dated by TCRdb to about 2021). Taken with the paper, the label for time point translates to: baseline before first vaccination. Library method: the immunoSEQ multiplex PCR assay. As stored in TCRdb, this immuneACCESS dataset retains in-frame rearrangements with V and J assigned. A fraction of the clones does not appear; measured against another copy, unresolved V genes explain less than half of the discrepancy, and the remainder lacks a known reason. Here the sample has 90,000 to 150,000 clones; about nine tenths occur a single time. Jointly, the top ten make up roughly 2.4% of the sample. The starting material was peripheral blood, obtained on day 0 of AZD1222 vaccination. The receptors here all came from an adult in good health.

This chain links TRBV6-6 with TRBJ1-2, with 10 bases that match TRBD1. After removal of 10 bases from V and 0 bases from J, the junction contained 11 bases not matched to a gene. This CDR3 contains 16 residues. The germline V gene encodes CDR1 MNHNY and CDR2 SVGAGI (reference sequence). CDR3 in amino acids: CATFPGQGPANYGYTF. The DNA for the CDR3 is TGTGCCACTTTCCCGGGACAGGGGCCCGCTAACTATGGCTACACCTTC.

The sample holds many counts of this clone. J is TRBJ1-1 and V is TRBV5-1, with 8 bases that match TRBD1. CDR3 length: 17 residues. V was pared by 0 bases and J by 1 base, with 8 bases of the junction left unmatched. Germline-derived CDR1 and CDR2 are SGHRS and YFSETQ. CDR3 nucleotides: TGCGCCAGCAGCTTGGACGGACAGGGAAGGGCGAACACTGAAGCTTTCTTT. Protein sequence: CASSLDGQGRANTEAFF.

This clone has just a few counts. This CDR3 reads CASSLQTGVQVQYF. In nucleotides, the CDR3 is TGTGCCAGCAGCCTCCAGACAGGGGTCCAAGTTCAGTACTTC. This chain connects TRBV5-6 to TRBJ2-4; 8 bases match TRBD1. This CDR3 spans 14 amino acids. The V segment lost 4 bases and the J segment 11 bases; nucleotides outside the gene matches: 11. Germline V gene lookup returns CDR1 SGHDT and CDR2 YYEEEE.

The chain couples TRBV10-3 to TRBJ1-2; 8 bases are a match to TRBD1. The CDR3 is made up of 16 amino acids. V shed 0 bases and J 3 bases; nucleotides not matched to a gene: 6. The germline V gene encodes CDR1 ENHRY and CDR2 SYGVKD. Here the CDR3 reads CAISESQGAVDYGYTF. CDR3 coding DNA: TGTGCCATCAGTGAGTCCCAGGGGGCGGTGGACTATGGCTACACCTTC.

V gene TRBV6-5 combines with J gene TRBJ2-7; D may match TRBD1 or TRBD2 (6 bases each). V lost 10 bases to trimming and J lost 2 bases, with 21 bases between them. The CDR3 loop spans 15 amino acids. CDR1 and CDR2 from the germline V gene are MNHEY and SVGAGI. The CDR3 region is CATRGAGWGTYEQYF. CDR3 coding DNA: TGTGCCACTAGGGGGGCGGGATGGGGAACCTACGAGCAGTACTTC.

This chain joins TRBV15 and TRBJ2-2, with 10 bases identical to TRBD1. Per the germline V gene, CDR1 is LNHNV and CDR2 is YYDKDF (reference sequence). V shed 8 bases and J 6 bases; nucleotides not matched to a gene: 6. The CDR3 loop spans 14 amino acids. The DNA for the CDR3 is TGTGCCACCGCCCGGGACAGGGGTGCCGGGGAGCTGTTTTTT. Amino acid sequence: CATARDRGAGELFF.

The chain uses TRBV15 and TRBJ2-7, with D possibly being TRBD1 (5 bases). The V gene lost 1 base and the J gene lost 0 bases, with 7 bases spanning the gap. Looked up from germline, CDR1 is LNHNV and CDR2 is YYDKDF (reference sequence). CDR3 length: 14 residues. CDR3 region: CATSRGGPSYEQYF. The CDR3 bases are TGTGCCACCAGCAGAGGGGGCCCCTCCTACGAGCAGTACTTC.

CDR3 amino acids: CAISESGNEQYF. The CDR3 nucleotides are TGTGCCATCAGTGAGTCGGGAAACGAGCAGTACTTC. This chain joins TRBV10-3 and TRBJ2-7; D unresolved. The CDR3 consists of 12 residues. CDR1 ENHRY and CDR2 SYGVKD come from the germline V gene. V lost 0 bases to trimming and J lost 5 bases, with 5 bases between them.